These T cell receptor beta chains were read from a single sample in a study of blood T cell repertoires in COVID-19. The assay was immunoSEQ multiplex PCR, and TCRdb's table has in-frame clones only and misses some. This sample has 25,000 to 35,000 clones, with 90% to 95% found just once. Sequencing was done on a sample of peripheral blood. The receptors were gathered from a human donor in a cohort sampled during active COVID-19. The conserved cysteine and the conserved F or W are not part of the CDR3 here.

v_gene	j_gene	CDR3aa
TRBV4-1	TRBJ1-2	ASSQEGGVSYGYT
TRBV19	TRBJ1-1	ASSDRRYNTEAF
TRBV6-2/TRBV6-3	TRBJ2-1	ASSRGQVSSYNEQF
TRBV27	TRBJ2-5	ASRYKRGPQETQY
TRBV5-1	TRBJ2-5	ASSTRQVEGEY
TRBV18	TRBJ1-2	ASSPPGQGGYGYT
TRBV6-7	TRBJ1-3	ASSPPGGSIALISGNTIY
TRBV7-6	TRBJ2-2	ASSHRTGELF
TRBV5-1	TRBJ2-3	ASGSASGTDTQY
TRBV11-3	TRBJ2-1	ASSPSGGNEQF
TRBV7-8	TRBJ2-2	ASSESYGRGTGELF
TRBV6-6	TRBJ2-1	ASGRLAGGIRYNEQF
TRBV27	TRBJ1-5	ASSLQGFDVGQPQH
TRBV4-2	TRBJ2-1	ASSPRDREPNEQF
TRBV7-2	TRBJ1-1	ASSRRDRDEAF
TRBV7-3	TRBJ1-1	ASSLQRAGYTEAF
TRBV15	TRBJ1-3	ATSRRRQESGNTIY
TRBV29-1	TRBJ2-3	SVEDGGDSAQY
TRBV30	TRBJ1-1	AWNRDRADTEAF
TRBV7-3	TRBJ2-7	ASSSTRSGAGKGEQY
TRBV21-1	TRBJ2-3	ASSKDKREGVADTQY
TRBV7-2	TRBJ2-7	ASSEGQGVYEQY
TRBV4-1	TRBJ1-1	ASSHRTGTVVEAF
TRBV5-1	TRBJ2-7	ASSFGFSLQGGESYEQY
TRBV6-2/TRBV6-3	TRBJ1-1	ASSYQETVNTEAF
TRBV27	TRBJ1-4	ASSPYPGEKLF
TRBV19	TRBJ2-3	ASTARGAGGTDTQY
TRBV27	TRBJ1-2	ASSQRGLNYGYT
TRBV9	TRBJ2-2	ASSLTGTGLVGELF
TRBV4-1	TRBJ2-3	ASSQDPGTDTQY
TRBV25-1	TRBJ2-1	ASSGPNARLAGRNEQF
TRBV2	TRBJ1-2	ASSEQGGDGYT
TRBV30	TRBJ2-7	AWSVRVQGHEQY
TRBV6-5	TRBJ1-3	ASSYTLGNTIY
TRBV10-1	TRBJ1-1	ASSERGRGNTEAF
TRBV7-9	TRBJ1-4	ASSFDRVQLF
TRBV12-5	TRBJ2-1	ASGLGLAGVHYNEQF
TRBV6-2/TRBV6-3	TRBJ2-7	ASSYQGETEQY
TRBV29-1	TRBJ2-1	SDQGLIIAEQF
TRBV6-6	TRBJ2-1	ASSNKREGLDEQF
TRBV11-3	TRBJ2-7	ASSLGAGGGYEQY
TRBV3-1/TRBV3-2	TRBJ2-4	ASSHRLGLAGDIQY
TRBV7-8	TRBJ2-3	ASSLLPTGGTDTQY
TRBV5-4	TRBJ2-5	ASSLRGREETQY
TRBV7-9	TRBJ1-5	ASSLTNQPQH
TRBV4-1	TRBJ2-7	ASSQDRGGTQRYEQY
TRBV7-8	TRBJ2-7	ASSILAGGSMDEQY
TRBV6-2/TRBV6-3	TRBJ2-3	ASSYEASGSTDTQY
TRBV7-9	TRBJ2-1	ASSPLAGDEQF
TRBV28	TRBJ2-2	ASTGPGLAGGVGTGELF
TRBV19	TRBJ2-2	ASSAGTRGTGELF
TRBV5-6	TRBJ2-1	ASSSLRDRGDYNEQF
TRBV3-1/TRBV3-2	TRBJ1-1	ASSYWRSNTEAF
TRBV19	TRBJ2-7	ASSIPGYEQY
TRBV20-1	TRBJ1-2	SASLRNYGYT
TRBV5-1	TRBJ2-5	ASSLGGGETQY
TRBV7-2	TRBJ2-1	ASRTGTGVSGAGLGEQF
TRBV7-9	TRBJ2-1	ASSSTTRDRINEQF
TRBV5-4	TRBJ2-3	ASSLLAGEGTDTQY